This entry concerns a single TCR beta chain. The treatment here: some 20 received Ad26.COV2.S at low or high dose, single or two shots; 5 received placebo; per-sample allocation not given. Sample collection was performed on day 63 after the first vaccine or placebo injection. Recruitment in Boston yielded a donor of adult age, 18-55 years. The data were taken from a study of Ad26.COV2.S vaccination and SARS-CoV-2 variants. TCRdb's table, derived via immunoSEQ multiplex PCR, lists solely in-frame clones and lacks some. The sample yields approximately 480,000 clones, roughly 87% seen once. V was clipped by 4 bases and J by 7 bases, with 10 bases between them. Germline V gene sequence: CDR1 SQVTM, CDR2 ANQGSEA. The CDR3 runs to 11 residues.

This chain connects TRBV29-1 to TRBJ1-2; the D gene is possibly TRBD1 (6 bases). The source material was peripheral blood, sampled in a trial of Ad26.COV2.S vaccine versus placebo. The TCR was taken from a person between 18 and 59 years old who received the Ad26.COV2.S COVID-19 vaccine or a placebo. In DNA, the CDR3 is TGCAGCGTTGTAGAGGGGGGTGGCTACACCTTC. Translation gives CSVVEGGGYTF.